The clone carrying this T cell receptor (beta chain) was recorded at least ten times. The antigen is not known. TCRdb reprocessed the 5' RACE reads with MiXCR, giving one entry per CDR3 protein. The sample shows 20,000 to 30,000 distinct CDR3 sequences, 3.5% to 5% of them seen only once. The data were obtained in a study of early T cells in non-severe SARS-CoV-2 infection. General observations from the study: Private and CD4 specificities were missed by VDJdb matching, skewed to anti-spike CD8.

This CDR3 contains 16 residues. V was clipped by 1 base and J by 2 bases; unmatched bases: 6. CDR1 and CDR2 from the germline V gene are SGHTA and FQGNSA. Source material: whole blood. This rearrangement joins TRBV7-2 to TRBJ2-3, with 7 bases aligning to TRBD2. This clonotype originated in an adult who was a healthcare worker with PCR-confirmed SARS-CoV-2 infection or an uninfected control (not recorded which). The CDR3 here is CASSLDAGAATDTQYF. The CDR3 DNA reads as TGTGCCAGCAGCTTAGATGCGGGAGCGGCCACAGATACGCAGTATTTT.